These 21 T cell receptor beta chains share one sample of origin, sequenced in a study of shared clonotypes between healthy human individuals. Profiling relied on immunoSEQ multiplex PCR, and the TCRdb table lists in-frame clones only, not all of them. The data contain approximately 500,000 clones, more than 65% of them seen just once; the ten biggest clones take up about 13%. Sequenced: PBMCs. Source of these receptors: a woman aged 40 to 55 in good health. Some clones in this sample may be carry-over from other donors' samples.

In the case of this clone: The CDR3 does not end in the conserved phenylalanine or tryptophan, so this is likely a read error. Because the CDR3's place on the DNA is in doubt, the DNA is left out and the CDR3 is given as listed by TCRdb. The chain couples TRBV7-2 to TRBJ1-1. From its first to its last residue, the CDR3 has 13 amino acids. Germline V CDR1 and CDR2: SGHTA, FQGNSA. CDR3 protein: CASSFGSNTEALL.

J is TRBJ2-1 and V is TRBV11-1; TRBD2 matches at 11 bases. The germline CDR1 and CDR2 sequences are SGHAT and FQDESV (reference sequence). The CDR3 totals 14 residues. Trimming took 5 bases from V and 6 from J; bases not matched to a gene: 3. Here the CDR3 reads CASSTGLAVNEQFF. The DNA of the CDR3 is TGTGCCAGCAGCACGGGACTAGCGGTCAATGAGCAGTTCTTC.

The chain has TRBV19 and TRBJ2-1; 7 nucleotides match TRBD2. The CDR3 extends over 12 amino acids. V gave up 1 base and J gave up 12 bases; unmatched junction bases: 3. CDR1 is LNHDA and CDR2 is SQIVND in the germline V gene (reference sequence). CDR3 coding DNA: TGTGCCAGTAGTATAGGGGGGGGAATGCAGTTCTTC. It is translated as CASSIGGGMQFF. The variable domain in full, completed from reference TRBV19 and TRBJ2-1, reads DGGITQSPKYLFRKEGQNVTLSCEQNLNHDAMYWYRQDPGQGLRLIYYSQIVNDFQKGDIAEGYSVSREKKESFPLTVTSAQKNPTAFYLCASSIGGGMQFFGPGTRLTVL.

The chain joins TRBV2 to TRBJ2-7, with 13 bases aligning to TRBD2. CDR1 is SNHLY and CDR2 is FYNNEI in the germline V gene. This CDR3 region has 15 residues. J gave up 6 bases and V 6 bases, and 8 bases lay outside the gene matches. CDR3 loop: CASRTLAGGPVEQYF. The CDR3 DNA follows: TGTGCCAGCAGGACACTAGCGGGAGGGCCAGTCGAGCAGTACTTC.

The chain combines TRBV6-1 with TRBJ2-1, with D maybe TRBD1 (6 bases). Per germline, CDR1 MNHNS and CDR2 SASEGT. With 6 bases removed from V and 7 bases from J, the gap between germline ends came to 16 bases. This CDR3 spans 14 amino acids. CDR3 DNA: TGTGCCAGCAGCTTGACAGGTGTTTTGAATGAGCAGTTCTTC. The encoded protein is CASSLTGVLNEQFF.

The rearrangement joins TRBV5-8 to TRBJ2-7; the D call may be TRBD1 or TRBD2 (5 bases each). The CDR3 is 15 amino acids. Per germline, CDR1 SGHTS and CDR2 YDEGEE. The germline V and J ends were trimmed by 4 bases and 6 bases, with 20 bases remaining between them. In DNA form, the CDR3 reads TGTGCCAGCAGCCGGAGACTCGGGACCGCTTTCGAGCAGTACTTC. Its protein is CASSRRLGTAFEQYF.

This clone appeared a single time. With a far larger clone one base away, a read error is the likely cause. The chain combines TRBV7-9 with TRBJ2-5; TRBD1 matches at 10 bases. The CDR3 consists of 14 residues. Germline values: CDR1 SEHNR, CDR2 FQNEAQ (reference sequence). In DNA form, the CDR3 reads TGTGCCAGCAGCCGGGGACAGGGGTGGGAGACCCATTACTTC. As protein: CASSRGQGWETHYF.

In this sample, this clone turned up once. One base separates it from a far larger clone, so it is likely a read error. The V call is TRBV7-9, the J call TRBJ2-2, with D hard to call. The germline V gene has CDR1 SEHNR and CDR2 FQNEAQ (reference sequence). The CDR3 covers 14 residues. CDR3 loop: CASSPRAYTWELFF. The CDR3 DNA sequence: TGTGCCAGCAGCCCTAGGGCGTACACCTGGGAGCTGTTTTTT.

V is TRBV28 and J is TRBJ2-1, with 15 nucleotides matching TRBD2. J lost 6 bases, V lost 6 bases, and 9 bases had no gene match. This CDR3 is built from 17 residues. Germline values: CDR1 MDHEN, CDR2 SYDVKM. CDR3 nucleotide sequence: TGTGCCAGCAGCCAAGGGACTAGCGGGAGGAAAACCAATGAGCAGTTCTTC. It encodes CASSQGTSGRKTNEQFF. The full variable domain, its missing parts supplied by reference TRBV28 and TRBJ2-1, is DVKVTQSSRYLVKRTGEKVFLECVQDMDHENMFWYRQDPGLGLRLIYFSYDVKMKEKGDIPEGYSVSREKKERFSLILESASTNQTSMYLCASSQGTSGRKTNEQFFGPGTRLTVL.

Concerning this clone: This likely reflects a read error, since a far larger clone is one base away. This chain joins TRBV30 and TRBJ2-5; maybe TRBD1 (6 bases). The CDR3 totals 14 residues. Per germline, CDR1 GTSNPN and CDR2 SVGIG (reference sequence). In nucleotides, the CDR3 is TGTACCTGGAGCCGACAGGTTCGACAAGAGACCCAGTACTTC. This translates into CTWSRQVRQETQYF. Based on the CDR3 plus reference TRBV30 and TRBJ2-5, the full variable domain is SQTIHQWPATLVQPVGSPLSLECTVEGTSNPNLYWYRQAAGRGLQLLFYSVGIGQISSEVPQNLSASRPQDRQFILSSKKLLLSDSGFYLCTWSRQVRQETQYFGPGTRLLVL.

This clone has more than one count but fewer than ten. V gene TRBV13 combines with J gene TRBJ2-3, with 8 bases identical to TRBD2. After removal of 5 bases from V and 7 bases from J, the junction contained 8 bases not matched to a gene. The CDR3 has 14 amino acids. Germline lookup yields CDR1 PRHDT and CDR2 FYEKMQ (reference sequence). CDR3 bases: TGTGCCAGCAGCCCTAGGGGACTAGGAAATACGCAGTATTTT. Its protein is CASSPRGLGNTQYF.

The table lists this clone with a few counts. J is TRBJ2-5 and V is TRBV10-2; the D call may be TRBD1 or TRBD2 (6 bases each). Trimming left V 2 bases short and J 11 bases short, with 18 bases between. The length of the CDR3 is 14 residues. Germline V gene data show CDR1 as WSHSY and CDR2 as SAAADI. Here the CDR3 DNA reads TGCGCCAGCAGTGAGACAAGGGGGACTTTCGCTCAGTACTTC. It codes for CASSETRGTFAQYF.

This chain links TRBV28 with TRBJ1-5, with a tentative D call TRBD1 (5 bases). Looked up from germline, CDR1 is MDHEN and CDR2 is SYDVKM. CDR3 size: 15 residues. Between the trimmed V and J ends, which lost 6 bases and 5 bases, there was a span of 17 bases. The CDR3 is CASSSAGTGHQPQHF. Here the CDR3 DNA reads TGTGCCAGCAGCTCCGCCGGGACCGGTCATCAGCCCCAGCATTTT.

This clone occurred many times. The identical CDR3 is also encoded by other nucleotide sequences in the sample. The rearrangement joins TRBV2 to TRBJ2-3; D is ambiguous. V was cut by 8 bases and J by 3 bases, with 6 bases left in between. The CDR3 loop spans 11 amino acids. CDR1 SNHLY and CDR2 FYNNEI come from the germline V gene. CDR3 region: CASRTTDTQYF. CDR3 nucleotide sequence: TGTGCCAGCCGTACGACAGATACGCAGTATTTT.

This clone has a count of ten or more. Different DNA sequences within this sample yield the same CDR3. This sequence joins TRBV28 and TRBJ2-5, with 10 bases aligning to TRBD2. The better agreement between TRBJ2-7 and the DNA end casts doubt on the J call. CDR1 is MDHEN, CDR2 SYDVKM, per germline. This CDR3 has 15 amino acids. The CDR3 DNA reads as TGTGCCAGCAGTTTAAGTCCTAGCGGGAGCTACGAGCAGTACTTC. Protein sequence: CASSLSPSGSYEQYF.

In this sample, this clone turned up a few times. The chain combines TRBV19 with TRBJ2-6; the D gene is possibly TRBD1 (5 bases). The CDR3 covers 14 residues. The V gene's germline CDR1 is LNHDA and CDR2 SQIVND (reference sequence). V lost 5 bases, J lost 2 bases, and 7 bases lay in between. The CDR3 region is CASSQGAGANVLTF. For the CDR3, the DNA is TGTGCCAGTAGTCAGGGTGCTGGGGCCAACGTCCTGACTTTC.

J is TRBJ2-7 and V is TRBV5-8; either TRBD1 or TRBD2 may fit D (6 bases each). Germline V CDR1 and CDR2: SGHTS, YDEGEE. This CDR3 has 14 residues. Trimming pared 0 bases from V and 2 bases from J, leaving 9 bases between. The CDR3 loop reads CASSLAGGPYEQYF. CDR3 in DNA: TGTGCCAGCAGCTTGGCCGGGGGCCCCTACGAGCAGTACTTC. The whole variable domain, filled in from reference TRBV5-8 and TRBJ2-7, reads EAGVTQSPTHLIKTRGQQATLRCSPISGHTSVYWYQQALGLGLQFLLWYDEGEERNRGNFPPRFSGRQFPNYSSELNVNALELEDSALYLCASSLAGGPYEQYFGPGTRLTVT.

On this clone itself: A far larger clone is off by one base, so a read error is likely. The V call is TRBV5-8, the J call TRBJ1-1; D is uncertain. Germline-derived CDR1 and CDR2 are SGHTS and YDEGEE. V was cut by 6 bases and J by 3 bases, with 12 bases left in between. The CDR3 spans 13 residues. The CDR3 DNA follows: TGTGCCAGCACCACTGGACGGTACACTGAAGCTTTCTTT. Amino acid sequence: CASTTGRYTEAFF. Full variable domain (rest looked up from reference TRBV5-8 and TRBJ1-1): EAGVTQSPTHLIKTRGQQATLRCSPISGHTSVYWYQQALGLGLQFLLWYDEGEERNRGNFPPRFSGRQFPNYSSELNVNALELEDSALYLCASTTGRYTEAFFGQGTRLTVV.

This CDR3 reads CATSYMTGGSEAFF. The CDR3, as DNA: TGTGCCACCAGCTACATGACAGGGGGGTCTGAAGCTTTCTTT. The chain has TRBV15 and TRBJ1-1, with 9 bases that match TRBD1. V shed 5 bases and J 6 bases; nucleotides not matched to a gene: 7. This CDR3 spans 14 amino acids. Germline lookup yields CDR1 LNHNV and CDR2 YYDKDF (reference sequence).

Notes on this clone: A far bigger clonotype differs at one base, so this is likely a read error. Within the sample, other DNA sequences also encode this same CDR3. V usage is TRBV25-1 and J usage is TRBJ2-2; a possible D gene is TRBD1 (6 bases). Trimming took off 5 bases at V and 5 bases at J, with 12 bases between the two ends. Germline CDR1 reads MGHDK; CDR2 reads SYGVNS. This CDR3 is 14 amino acids long. In nucleotides, the CDR3 is TGTGCCAGCAGTCTGCAGGGGAGTACCGGGGAGCTGTTTTTT. Translated, it gives CASSLQGSTGELFF.

J is TRBJ1-2 and V is TRBV30, with D uncertain. There are 13 residues in the CDR3. CDR1 is GTSNPN and CDR2 is SVGIG in the germline V gene (reference sequence). V lost 2 bases and J lost 2, with 9 bases in between. CDR3 in DNA: TGTGCCTGGAGTCCTGTCGCAAACTATGGCTACACCTTC. Encoded protein: CAWSPVANYGYTF.